This T cell receptor beta chain is from a study of T cell responses to AZD1222 COVID-19 vaccine. Notes on the study in general: Reportedly, nearly half of unique spike TCRs recognized epitopes outside B.1.351/B.1.1.7 mutations.

With regard to this clone: What it binds is unknown.

Repertoires were generated with immunoSEQ multiplex PCR, while TCRdb's copy carries only in-frame clones and drops some. The profile covers 120,000 or so clones, with roughly 84% appearing a single time and over 5.5% taken by the ten largest. This clonotype originated in an adult in good health. Sequencing used peripheral blood, obtained on day 0 of AZD1222 vaccination.

The CDR3 region is CASSENEKLFF. CDR3 in DNA: TGTGCCAGCAGCGAAAATGAAAAACTGTTTTTT. The chain is built from TRBV11-2 and TRBJ1-4; D is unclear. This CDR3 is built from 11 residues. V was pared by 5 bases and J by 5 bases, with 3 bases between. Germline CDR1 reads SGHAT; CDR2 reads FQNNGV.